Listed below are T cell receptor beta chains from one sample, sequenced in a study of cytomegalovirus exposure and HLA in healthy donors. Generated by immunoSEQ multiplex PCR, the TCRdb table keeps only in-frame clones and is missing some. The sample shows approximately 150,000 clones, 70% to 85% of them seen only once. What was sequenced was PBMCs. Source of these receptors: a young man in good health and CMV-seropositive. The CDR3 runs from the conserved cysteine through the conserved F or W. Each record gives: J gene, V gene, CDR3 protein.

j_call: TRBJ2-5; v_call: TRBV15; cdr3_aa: CATSRGDSQETQYF
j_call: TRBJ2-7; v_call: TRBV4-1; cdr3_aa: CASSQDHQGKIYEQYF
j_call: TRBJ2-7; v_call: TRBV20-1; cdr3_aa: CSARLAWEQYF
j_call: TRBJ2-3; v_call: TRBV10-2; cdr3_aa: CASSESYSGASTDTQYF
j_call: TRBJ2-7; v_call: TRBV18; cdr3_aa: CASSPPPGEYEQYF
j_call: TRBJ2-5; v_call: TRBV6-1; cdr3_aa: CASSELAGGQETQYF
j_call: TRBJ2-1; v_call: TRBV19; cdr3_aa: CASKSAGGYNEQFF
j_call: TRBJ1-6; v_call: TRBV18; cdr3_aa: CASSPPQGGNSPLHF
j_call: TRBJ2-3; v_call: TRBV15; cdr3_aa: CATSPRQSSWDTQYF
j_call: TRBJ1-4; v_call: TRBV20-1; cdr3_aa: CSRRRGEKLFF
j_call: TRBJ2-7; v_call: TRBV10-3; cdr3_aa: CAISVDRGNSYEQYF
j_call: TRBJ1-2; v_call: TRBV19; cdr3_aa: CARNPGSNYGYTF
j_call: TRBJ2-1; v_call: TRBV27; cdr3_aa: CASSHEIQGIGEQFF
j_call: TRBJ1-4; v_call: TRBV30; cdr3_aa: CAWSYGVGEKLFF
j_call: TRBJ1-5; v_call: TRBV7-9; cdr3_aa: CASSLGSSSNQPQHF
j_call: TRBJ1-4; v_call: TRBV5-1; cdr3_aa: CASSLGTGEKLFF
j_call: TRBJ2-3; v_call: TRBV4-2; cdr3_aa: CASSGLASTDTQYF
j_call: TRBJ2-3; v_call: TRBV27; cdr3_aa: CASSWSSGGDTQYF
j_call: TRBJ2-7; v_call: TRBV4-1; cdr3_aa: CASSQTPDRAYEQYF
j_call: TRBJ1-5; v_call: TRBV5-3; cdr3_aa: CARSFEQSYSNQPQHF
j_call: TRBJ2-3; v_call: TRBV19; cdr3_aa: CASSTSRADTQYF
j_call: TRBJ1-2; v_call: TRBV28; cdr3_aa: CASSQDRGYGYTF
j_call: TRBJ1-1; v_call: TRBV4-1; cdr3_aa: CASSHLGTANTEAFF
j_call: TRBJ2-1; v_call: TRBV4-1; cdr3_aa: CASSQDTAVSSYNEQFF
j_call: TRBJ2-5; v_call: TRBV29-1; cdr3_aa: CSVEDGQGQETQYF
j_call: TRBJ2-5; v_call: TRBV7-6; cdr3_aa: CASSLIGEETQYF
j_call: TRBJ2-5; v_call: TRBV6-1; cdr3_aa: CASSEAGLATEETQYF
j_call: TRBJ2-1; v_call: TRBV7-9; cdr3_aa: CASLPGGVGNEQFF
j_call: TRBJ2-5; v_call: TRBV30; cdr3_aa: CAWSVRRTSGGRETQYF
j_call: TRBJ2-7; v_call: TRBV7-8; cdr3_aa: CASSGAGPDYEQYF
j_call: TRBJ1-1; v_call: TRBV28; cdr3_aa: CASSLNGWEGTEAFF
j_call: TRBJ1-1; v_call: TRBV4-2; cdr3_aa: CASSPRDRGNTEAFF
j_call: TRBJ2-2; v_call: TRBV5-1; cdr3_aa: CASSPGTKGNTGELFF
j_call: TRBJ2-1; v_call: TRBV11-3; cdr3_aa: CASSLDPRGDYNEQFF
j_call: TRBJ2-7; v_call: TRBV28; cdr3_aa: CASSFTTASKWEQYF
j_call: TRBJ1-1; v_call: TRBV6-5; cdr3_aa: CASIKGGGTEAFF
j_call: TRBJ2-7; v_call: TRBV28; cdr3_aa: CASSLFSGGAGYEQYF
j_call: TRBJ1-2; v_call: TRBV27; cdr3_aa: CASSYGGYDGYTF
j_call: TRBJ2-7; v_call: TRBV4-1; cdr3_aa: CASSLRTGFPYEQYF
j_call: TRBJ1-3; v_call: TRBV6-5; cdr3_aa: CASSRQGVTGNTIYF
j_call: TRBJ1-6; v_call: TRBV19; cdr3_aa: CARRQGPLNSPLHF
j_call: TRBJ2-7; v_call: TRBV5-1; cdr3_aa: CASHNGYGQYF
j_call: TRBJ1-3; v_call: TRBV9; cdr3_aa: CASSVDGGIPGNTIYF
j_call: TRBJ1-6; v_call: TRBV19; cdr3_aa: CASSMDSWPLHF
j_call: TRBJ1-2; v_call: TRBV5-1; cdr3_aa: CASSLDPGQGFGYTF
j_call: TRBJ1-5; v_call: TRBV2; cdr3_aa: CASSPSDIQPQHF
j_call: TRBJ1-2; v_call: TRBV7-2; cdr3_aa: CASSIDRLHTF
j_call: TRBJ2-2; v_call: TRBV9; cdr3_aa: CASQRQGAGGELFF
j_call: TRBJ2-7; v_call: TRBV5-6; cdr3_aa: CASSLGLNYEQYF
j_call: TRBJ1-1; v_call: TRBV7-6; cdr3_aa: CASSFGQGMSEAFF
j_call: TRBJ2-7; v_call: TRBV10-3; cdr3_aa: CAIRDGTSGGGIYEQYF
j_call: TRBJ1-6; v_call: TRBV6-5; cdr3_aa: CASRQGVFPLHF
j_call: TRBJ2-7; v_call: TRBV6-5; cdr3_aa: CASSSGQGGEQYF
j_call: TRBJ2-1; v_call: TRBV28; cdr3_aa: CASSSDRIYNEQFF
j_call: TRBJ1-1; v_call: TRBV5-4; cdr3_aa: CASSLDRVNTEAFF
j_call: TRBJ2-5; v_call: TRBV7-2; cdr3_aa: CASRKGSGGALETQYF
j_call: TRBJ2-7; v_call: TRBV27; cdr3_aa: CASRTSGDYEQYF
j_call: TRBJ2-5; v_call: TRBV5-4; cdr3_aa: CASSSGLEQETQYF
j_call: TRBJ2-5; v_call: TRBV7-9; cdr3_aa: CASSSLSEKTQYF